A single sample is the source of the 13 T cell receptor beta chains below, sequenced in a study of T cells of healthy individuals (dated by TCRdb to 2017 to 2018). Receptor amplification or capture employed 5' RACE. Sequenced using an Illumina MiSeq. In-frame beta chains were kept once TCRdb had trimmed the public reads at Q25 with fastp and called clones with MiXCR. Records with the same CDR3 protein are collapsed into one entry carrying the most frequent genes and DNA. The sample contains around 63,000 distinct CDR3 sequences, 15% to 20% of them found a single time. The ten top clones hold about 4.7% of the sample. The receptor source for this set is a human donor in good health.

At least ten counts were recorded for this clonotype. This sequence joins TRBV12-5 and TRBJ2-1; no definite D call. The CDR3 is made up of 12 amino acids. Trimming took off 8 bases at V and 7 bases at J, with 12 bases between the two ends. The germline gives CDR1 LGHNT, CDR2 FRNRAP. In nucleotides, the CDR3 is TGTGCTAGTACCCCTTCGGAAAATGAGCAGTTCTTC. Its translation: CASTPSENEQFF.

This clonotype was counted only a few times. The DNA of the CDR3 is TGCAGCGTTGACAGGAACACCGGGGAGCTGTTTTTT. Residues: CSVDRNTGELFF. This chain links TRBV29-1 with TRBJ2-2; no reliable D call. V was shortened by 3 bases and J by 1 base, with 3 bases between the two germline ends. Germline V gene sequence: CDR1 SQVTM, CDR2 ANQGSEA. The CDR3 is made up of 12 amino acids.

This clonotype was counted many times. The V gene is TRBV27, the J gene TRBJ1-1; D is possibly TRBD1 (5 bases). This CDR3 spans 14 amino acids. Trimming took 6 bases from V and 2 from J, leaving 13 bases between them. Germline CDR1 is MNHEY and CDR2 is SMNVEV (reference sequence). DNA of the CDR3: TGTGCCAGCAGGAGCCGCCAGGGTAACACTGAAGCTTTCTTT. The encoded protein is CASRSRQGNTEAFF.

This chain links TRBV7-6 with TRBJ2-7; D might be TRBD2 (7 bases). The length of the CDR3 is 16 residues. Germline lookup yields CDR1 SGHVS and CDR2 FNYEAQ. Trimming took 2 bases from V and 0 from J, leaving 14 bases between them. The CDR3 loop reads CASSLWGGASSYEQYF. The CDR3 DNA reads TGTGCCAGCAGCTTATGGGGGGGGGCCAGCTCCTACGAGCAGTACTTC.

This clonotype has ten or more counts. This chain connects TRBV3-1 to TRBJ2-1; no clear D gene. Per germline, CDR1 LGHDT and CDR2 YNNKEL (reference sequence). This CDR3 contains 12 residues. Trimming removed 1 base at V and 12 bases at J, with 10 bases between. The CDR3 region is CASSQADSRQFF. CDR3 sequence (DNA): TGTGCCAGCAGCCAAGCCGACTCCAGGCAGTTCTTC.

V and J are TRBV6-5 and TRBJ2-1; 9 bases are a match to TRBD2. The CDR3 sequence is 16 residues long. V shed 0 bases, J shed 2 bases, and the junction held 2 bases outside the gene matches. Germline CDR1 reads MNHEY; CDR2 reads SVGAGI. The CDR3 coding sequence is TGTGCCAGCAGTTACTCATCTAGCGGGGCCTACAATGAGCAGTTCTTC. Its translation is CASSYSSSGAYNEQFF.

Regarding this clonotype: A read error may produce the germline difference seen at one junction end. V is TRBV7-2 and J is TRBJ2-4; TRBD2 matches 9 bases. Germline-derived CDR1 and CDR2 are SGHTA and FQGNSA. The CDR3 is 14 amino acids. CDR3 residues: CASSLAGQKNIQYF. In DNA form, the CDR3 reads TGTGCCAGCAGCCTAGCGGGGCAGAAAAACATTCAGTACTTC.

This clonotype was detected ten times or more. The chain has TRBV18 and TRBJ1-1; no reliable D call. Deletions cut 5 bases from V and 3 bases from J, with 16 bases between. This CDR3 is 15 amino acids long. Germline CDR1 KGHSH, CDR2 LQKENI. The CDR3 loop reads CASSDTGAWDTEAFF. In nucleotides, the CDR3 is TGTGCCAGCTCAGATACGGGAGCGTGGGACACTGAAGCTTTCTTT.

V is TRBV7-2 and J is TRBJ1-1, with TRBD1 matching over 9 bases. V lost 4 bases, J lost 1 base, and 7 bases stayed unmatched. The CDR3 has 16 residues. CDR1 is SGHTA, CDR2 FQGNSA, per germline. CDR3 sequence: CASSSGTGLGNTEAFF. CDR3 sequence (DNA): TGTGCCAGCAGCTCCGGGACAGGGCTGGGGAACACTGAAGCTTTCTTT. Full variable domain (remainder filled in from reference TRBV7-2 and TRBJ1-1): GAGVSQSPSNKVTEKGKDVELRCDPISGHTALYWYRQSLGQGLEFLIYFQGNSAPDKSGLPSDRFSAERTGGSVSTLTIQRTQQEDSAVYLCASSSGTGLGNTEAFFGQGTRLTVV.

This clonotype was recorded at least ten times. The chain uses TRBV10-3 and TRBJ1-6; D uncertain. This CDR3 is 14 amino acids long. Germline-derived CDR1 and CDR2 are ENHRY and SYGVKD. V was clipped by 6 bases and J by 10 bases, with 16 bases between them. The CDR3 nucleotides are TGTGCCATCAGCATACGCGGGGTTGAATCACCCCTCCACTTT. Translation gives CAISIRGVESPLHF.

In this sample, this clonotype turned up a few times. The rearrangement links TRBV6-5 to TRBJ1-1; D gene unclear. Germline V gene data show CDR1 as MNHEY and CDR2 as SVGAGI. This CDR3 spans 13 amino acids. The V gene lost 10 bases and the J gene lost 0 bases, with 12 bases spanning the gap. The CDR3 DNA sequence: TGTGCCACCGACGCCGGGGTGAACACTGAAGCTTTCTTT. Its translation: CATDAGVNTEAFF.

Ten or more counts support this clonotype. V is TRBV5-1 and J is TRBJ1-5; TRBD1 agrees at 7 bases. In germline, CDR1 is SGHRS, CDR2 YFSETQ. The CDR3 is 14 amino acids. Unmatched junction bases numbered 5, after V lost 4 bases and J lost 4 bases. CDR3 amino acids: CASSPGQENQPQHF. CDR3 nucleotides: TGCGCCAGCAGCCCCGGACAGGAAAATCAGCCCCAGCATTTT.

This clonotype has ten or more counts. The genes are TRBV11-2 and TRBJ2-1; D is perhaps TRBD1 (5 bases). V lost 1 base and J lost 9, with 13 bases in between. The CDR3 has 14 amino acids. The V gene's germline CDR1 is SGHAT and CDR2 FQNNGV. The CDR3, as DNA: TGTGCCAGCAGCTTAGTAGGCGATAGGGGTGAGCAGTTCTTC. This codes for CASSLVGDRGEQFF.